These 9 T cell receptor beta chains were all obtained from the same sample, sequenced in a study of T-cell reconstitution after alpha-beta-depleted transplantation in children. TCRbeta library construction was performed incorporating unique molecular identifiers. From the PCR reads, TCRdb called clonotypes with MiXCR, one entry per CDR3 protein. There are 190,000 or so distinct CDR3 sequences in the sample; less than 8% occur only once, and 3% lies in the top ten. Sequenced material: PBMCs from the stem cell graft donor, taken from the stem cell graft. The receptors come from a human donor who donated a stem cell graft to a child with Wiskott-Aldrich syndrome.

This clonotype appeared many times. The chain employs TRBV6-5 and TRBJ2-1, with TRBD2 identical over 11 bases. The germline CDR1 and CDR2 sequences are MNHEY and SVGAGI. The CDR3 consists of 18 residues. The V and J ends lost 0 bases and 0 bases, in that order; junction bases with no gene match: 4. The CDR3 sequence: CASSYSATSGGSYNEQFF. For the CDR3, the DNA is TGTGCCAGCAGTTACTCTGCTACTAGCGGGGGCTCCTACAATGAGCAGTTCTTC.

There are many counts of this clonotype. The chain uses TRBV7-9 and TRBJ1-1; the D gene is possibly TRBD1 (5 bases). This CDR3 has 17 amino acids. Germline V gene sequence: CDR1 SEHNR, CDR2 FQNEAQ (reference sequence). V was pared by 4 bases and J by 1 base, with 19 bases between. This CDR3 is CASSSRQGINGNTEAFF. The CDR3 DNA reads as TGTGCCAGCAGCTCACGGCAGGGTATTAACGGGAACACTGAAGCTTTCTTT.

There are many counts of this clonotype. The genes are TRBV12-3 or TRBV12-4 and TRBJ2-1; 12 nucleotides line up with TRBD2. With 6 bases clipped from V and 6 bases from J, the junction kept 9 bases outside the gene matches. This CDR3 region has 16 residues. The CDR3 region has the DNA TGTGCCAGCAGCACCACCCTAGCGGGGGGGCGCAATGAGCAGTTCTTC. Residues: CASSTTLAGGRNEQFF.

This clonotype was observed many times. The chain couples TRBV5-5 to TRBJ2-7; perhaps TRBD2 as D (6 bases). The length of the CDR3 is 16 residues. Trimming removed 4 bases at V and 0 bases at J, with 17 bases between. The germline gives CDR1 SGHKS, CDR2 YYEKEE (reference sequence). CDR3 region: CASSTGRGGSSYEQYF. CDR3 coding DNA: TGTGCCAGCAGCACCGGGAGAGGTGGAAGCTCCTACGAGCAGTACTTC. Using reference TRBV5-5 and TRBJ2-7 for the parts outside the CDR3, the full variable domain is DAGVTQSPTHLIKTRGQQVTLRCSPISGHKSVSWYQQVLGQGPQFIFQYYEKEERGRGNFPDRFSARQFPNYSSELNVNALLLGDSALYLCASSTGRGGSSYEQYFGPGTRLTVT.

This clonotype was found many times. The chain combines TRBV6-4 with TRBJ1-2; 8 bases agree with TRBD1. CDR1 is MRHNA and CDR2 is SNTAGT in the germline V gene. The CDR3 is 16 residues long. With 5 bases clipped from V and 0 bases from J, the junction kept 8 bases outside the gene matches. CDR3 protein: CASSPQGAMSNYGYTF. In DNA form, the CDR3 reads TGTGCCAGCAGTCCTCAGGGGGCAATGTCTAACTATGGCTACACCTTC.

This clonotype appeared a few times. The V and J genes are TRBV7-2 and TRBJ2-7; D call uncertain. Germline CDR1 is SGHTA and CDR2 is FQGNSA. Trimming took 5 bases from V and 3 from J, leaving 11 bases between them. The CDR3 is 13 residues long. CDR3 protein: CASSPRHLYEQYF. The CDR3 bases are TGTGCCAGCAGCCCTCGGCATCTCTACGAGCAGTACTTC.

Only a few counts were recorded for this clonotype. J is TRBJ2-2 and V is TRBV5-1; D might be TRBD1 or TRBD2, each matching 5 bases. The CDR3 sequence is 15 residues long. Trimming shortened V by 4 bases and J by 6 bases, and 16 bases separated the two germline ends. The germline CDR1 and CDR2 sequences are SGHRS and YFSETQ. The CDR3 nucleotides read TGCGCCAGCAGCCCCCGAGGGGCGCGTGCCGGGGAGCTGTTTTTT. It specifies CASSPRGARAGELFF. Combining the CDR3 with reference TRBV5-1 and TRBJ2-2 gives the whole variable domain KAGVTQTPRYLIKTRGQQVTLSCSPISGHRSVSWYQQTPGQGLQFLFEYFSETQRNKGNFPGRFSGRQFSNSRSEMNVSTLELGDSALYLCASSPRGARAGELFFGEGSRLTVL.

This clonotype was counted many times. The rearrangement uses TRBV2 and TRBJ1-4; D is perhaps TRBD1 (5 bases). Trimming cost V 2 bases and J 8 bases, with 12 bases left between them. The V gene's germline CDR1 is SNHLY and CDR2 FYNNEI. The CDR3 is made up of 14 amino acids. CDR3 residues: CASSERGRNEKLFF. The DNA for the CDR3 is TGTGCCAGCAGTGAAAGGGGTAGGAACGAAAAACTGTTTTTT.

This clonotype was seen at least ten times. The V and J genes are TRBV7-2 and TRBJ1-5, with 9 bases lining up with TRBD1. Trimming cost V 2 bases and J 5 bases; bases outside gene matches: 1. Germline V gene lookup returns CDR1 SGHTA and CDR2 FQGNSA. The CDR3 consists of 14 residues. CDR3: CASSLRQGDQPQHF. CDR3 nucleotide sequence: TGTGCCAGCAGCTTAAGACAGGGGGATCAGCCCCAGCATTTT.